The clone carrying this T cell receptor beta chain came up a few times. This sample was taken from a study of blood T cells in healthy people across ages. It was with a sample-barcoded 5' primer and a J-beta primer mix that a second PCR of roughly 7 to 11 cycles was run. TCRdb passed the 5' RACE reads through MiXCR, listing each CDR3 protein once. The sample lists under 2 million distinct CDR3 sequences, roughly a third seen once, with around 11% in the top ten. CDR3 size: 19 residues. The V gene's germline CDR1 is MGHRA and CDR2 YSYEKL. V shed 0 bases and J 7 bases; nucleotides not matched to a gene: 14.

The sample was blood. This sequence joins TRBV4-1 and TRBJ2-1; 11 bases are a match to TRBD2. The TCR sequence derives from a woman in her 30s in good health. The CDR3 DNA follows: TGCGCCAGCAGCCAAGAGGACCCTATAGCGGGAGGGCCCGTTAATGAGCAGTTCTTC. Its protein product is CASSQEDPIAGGPVNEQFF.